This entry is about one T cell receptor beta chain. Its antigen is as yet unknown. Assay: immunoSEQ multiplex PCR; the TCRdb copy retains only in-frame clones and omits some. The top ten hold approximately 7.5% of the sample, which has 90,000 to 100,000 clones, around 89% seen once. Trimming pared 1 base from V and 3 bases from J, leaving 13 bases between. The CDR3 has 15 amino acids. CDR1 LGHNA and CDR2 YSLEER come from the germline V gene. This entry is derived from a study of T cell responses to AZD1222 COVID-19 vaccine. Study context: Some second doses came at about 4 weeks and others at about 12 weeks; these were pooled.

Findings of the study overall: White British ancestry dominated among donors, who included more females, and clonal diversity was possibly underestimated.

The source of this sequence is an adult in good health. The material was peripheral blood, obtained on day 0 of AZD1222 vaccination. The rearrangement joins TRBV4-3 to TRBJ2-7, with D possibly being TRBD1 or TRBD2 (7 bases each). CDR3 DNA sequence: TGCGCCAGCAGCCAAGGCGACAGGGAGGGCTACGAGCAGTACTTC. It specifies CASSQGDREGYEQYF.